The 18 T cell receptor beta chains below all came from one sample that was sequenced in a study of regulatory T cells in long-lasting Graves disease. This sample's time point: persistent/refractory GD, antithyroid drugs over 5 years with positive TRAb. Construction of the TCR library relied on RNA isolated from PBMCs. Construction of TCR beta libraries relied on iRepertoire HTBI primers and on Arm-PCR targeting CDR3 regions. In TCRdb, the multiplex PCR reads were re-called with MiXCR into one record per CDR3 protein. The table shows approximately 400,000 distinct CDR3 sequences, with about 23% occurring only once. Source: peripheral blood mononuclear cells (PBMCs), taken when the disease was refractory, from a patient treated with antithyroid drugs. The origin of the receptors is a middle-aged woman with Graves disease.

The rearrangement uses TRBV10-2 and TRBJ2-7; weak D call: TRBD2 (5 bases). The CDR3 totals 16 residues. Trimming took 2 bases from V and 0 from J, leaving 14 bases between them. Germline assignment: CDR1 WSHSY and CDR2 SAAADI. This CDR3 is CASSEPLLGSSYEQYF. For the CDR3, the DNA is TGCGCCAGCAGTGAGCCCCTTCTAGGGAGCTCCTACGAGCAGTACTTC.

This clonotype was seen at least ten times. The chain has TRBV6-5 and TRBJ1-1, with 8 bases aligning to TRBD1. V shed 1 base and J 1 base; nucleotides not matched to a gene: 2. Per germline, CDR1 MNHEY and CDR2 SVGAGI. The CDR3 is made up of 15 amino acids. As DNA, the CDR3 is TGTGCCAGCAGTTACTGGACAGGGACGAACACTGAAGCTTTCTTT. This gives the protein CASSYWTGTNTEAFF.

This clonotype was seen a few times. V gene TRBV27 combines with J gene TRBJ2-7; the D is unclear. The V gene lost 6 bases and the J gene lost 2 bases, with 8 bases spanning the gap. The CDR3 runs 12 residues. Germline values: CDR1 MNHEY, CDR2 SMNVEV (reference sequence). The CDR3 region has the DNA TGTGCCAGCAGGGGGTCCCCCTACGAGCAGTACTTC. This codes for CASRGSPYEQYF.

The chain joins TRBV10-3 to TRBJ1-1; a possible D gene is TRBD1 (5 bases). Between the trimmed V and J ends, which lost 2 bases and 6 bases, there was a span of 13 bases. CDR3 size: 14 residues. Germline V gives CDR1 ENHRY, CDR2 SYGVKD. CDR3 protein: CAISEVQGGAEAFF. The CDR3 coding sequence is TGTGCCATCAGTGAGGTGCAGGGTGGCGCTGAAGCTTTCTTT.

This clonotype was seen more than once but under ten times. The V gene is TRBV28, the J gene TRBJ2-3, with 13 bases matching TRBD2. V trimming: 8 bases; J trimming: 6 bases; junction bases outside the gene matches: 8. This CDR3 spans 15 amino acids. CDR1 is MDHEN, CDR2 SYDVKM, per germline. CDR3: CASSPGTSGMDTQYF. The CDR3 coding sequence is TGTGCCAGCTCCCCCGGGACTAGCGGGATGGATACGCAGTATTTT.

There are a few counts of this clonotype. The rearrangement joins TRBV27 to TRBJ1-4; 7 bases are a match to TRBD1. Germline V gene data show CDR1 as MNHEY and CDR2 as SMNVEV (reference sequence). The ends lost 5 bases at V and 0 bases at J; junction bases unmatched: 12. CDR3 length: 18 residues. This chain's CDR3 is CASSPYPTGIATNEKLFF. CDR3 sequence (DNA): TGTGCCAGCAGTCCCTATCCGACAGGGATAGCAACTAATGAAAAACTGTTTTTT.

In DNA, the CDR3 is TGCGCCAGCAGCCAGGGGGCGGGTCTGCTTCCCTACGAGCAGTACTTC. Its protein product is CASSQGAGLLPYEQYF. The chain employs TRBV5-1 and TRBJ2-7; 8 bases fit TRBD1. The germline V gene has CDR1 SGHRS and CDR2 YFSETQ. The V gene end was trimmed by 4 bases and the J gene end by 2 bases; junction bases not matched to a gene: 11. CDR3 size: 16 residues.

In regard to this clonotype: It may be a read error: a sequence one base away is much more abundant. Since the CDR3 does not end with the conserved phenylalanine or tryptophan, this likely comes from a read error. The rearrangement links TRBV6-1 to TRBJ2-7; D tentatively fits TRBD1 or TRBD2 (5 bases each). Trimming pared 4 bases from V and 4 bases from J, leaving 14 bases between. This CDR3 region has 14 residues. Germline values: CDR1 MNHNS, CDR2 SASEGT. The CDR3: CASSGAGRRYEQYL. The CDR3 DNA follows: TGTGCCAGCAGTGGGGCAGGGCGGAGGTACGAGCAGTACCTC.

This clonotype was detected ten times or more. The V call is TRBV5-8, the J call TRBJ2-4; possible D gene TRBD2, 5 bases. Trimming cost V 2 bases and J 8 bases, with 11 bases left between them. The CDR3 extends over 13 amino acids. The germline CDR1 and CDR2 sequences are SGHTS and YDEGEE. The CDR3 nucleotides are TGTGCCAGCAGCTTCTTCAACGGGGACATTCAGTACTTC. This sequence encodes CASSFFNGDIQYF.

The sample holds many counts of this clonotype. This chain joins TRBV29-1 and TRBJ1-1; weak D call: TRBD1 (5 bases). CDR1 SQVTM and CDR2 ANQGSEA come from the germline V gene. Trimming cost V 7 bases and J 4 bases, with 16 bases left between them. This CDR3 spans 13 amino acids. The CDR3 spells CSATGTLGTEAFF. In DNA form, the CDR3 reads TGCAGCGCTACCGGGACTTTGGGCACTGAAGCTTTCTTT.

The chain links TRBV4-1 to TRBJ2-4, with a tentative D call TRBD1 (5 bases). The length of the CDR3 is 17 residues. Trimming removed 4 bases at V and 5 bases at J, with 21 bases between. The V gene's germline CDR1 is MGHRA and CDR2 YSYEKL. The DNA of the CDR3 is TGCGCCAGCAGCCGGAGCGCGGCCGGGCAGGGTGAAAACATTCAGTACTTC. Protein product: CASSRSAAGQGENIQYF.

This sequence joins TRBV6-1 and TRBJ2-5; D is undetermined. This CDR3 is 16 amino acids long. CDR1 and CDR2 from the germline V gene are MNHNS and SASEGT. Trimming pared 6 bases from V and 2 bases from J, leaving 19 bases between. CDR3 DNA: TGTGCCAGCAGCCCCGGTCTTTACAGCATTCAAGAGACCCAGTACTTC. Amino acid sequence: CASSPGLYSIQETQYF.

This clonotype was observed at least ten times. The V gene is TRBV7-9, the J gene TRBJ2-5; 10 bases are shared with TRBD2. CDR1 SEHNR and CDR2 FQNEAQ come from the germline V gene (reference sequence). The ends lost 6 bases at V and 3 bases at J; junction bases unmatched: 10. This CDR3 comprises 16 residues. CDR3 region: CASSLRTSGEKETQYF. The CDR3, as DNA: TGTGCCAGCAGTCTTCGGACTAGCGGAGAGAAAGAGACCCAGTACTTC.

V usage is TRBV18 and J usage is TRBJ1-1, with a tentative D call TRBD1 (5 bases). The length of the CDR3 is 15 residues. Germline V gives CDR1 KGHSH, CDR2 LQKENI. With 3 bases removed from V and 3 bases from J, the gap between germline ends came to 14 bases. CDR3 sequence: CASSPTRGGDTEAFF. CDR3 nucleotide sequence: TGTGCCAGCTCACCTACGAGGGGTGGTGACACTGAAGCTTTCTTT. Full variable domain (remainder filled in from reference TRBV18 and TRBJ1-1): NAGVMQNPRHLVRRRGQEARLRCSPMKGHSHVYWYRQLPEEGLKFMVYLQKENIIDESGMPKERFSAEFPKEGPSILRIQQVVRGDSAAYFCASSPTRGGDTEAFFGQGTRLTVV.

This clonotype was detected many times. The chain has TRBV11-2 and TRBJ2-7; TRBD2 aligns across 15 bases. Germline trimming cut 3 bases from V and 3 bases from J; bases unmatched to any gene: 9. In germline, CDR1 is SGHAT, CDR2 FQNNGV. The CDR3 spans 18 residues. This chain's CDR3 is CASSFGTSGRLQGYEQYF. The CDR3 region has the DNA TGTGCCAGCAGCTTCGGGACTAGCGGGAGGCTCCAGGGCTACGAGCAGTACTTC.

This clonotype was picked up many times. J is TRBJ2-7 and V is TRBV27; tentative D call: TRBD2 (5 bases). Trimming stripped 10 bases from V and 2 bases from J, with 15 bases between. CDR3 length equals 13 residues. The germline V gene has CDR1 MNHEY and CDR2 SMNVEV (reference sequence). The CDR3 bases are TGTGCCACTGCAATGGAGGAGACCTACGAGCAGTACTTC. Its translation is CATAMEETYEQYF.

This clonotype was seen repeatedly, ten times or more. V and J are TRBV12-3 or TRBV12-4 and TRBJ2-2; D unresolved. V was cut by 5 bases and J by 4 bases, with 8 bases left in between. CDR3 length: 13 amino acids. The CDR3: CASSLWGTGELFF. The CDR3 DNA is TGTGCCAGCAGTCTTTGGGGCACCGGGGAGCTGTTTTTT.

This clonotype has just a few counts. The J gene is TRBJ1-2, the V gene TRBV9; possibly TRBD1 for D (5 bases). Germline CDR1 and CDR2: SGDLS and YYNGEE. The CDR3 length is 14 residues. V was clipped by 3 bases and J by 3 bases, with 12 bases between them. The CDR3 loop is CASSGFQGDYGYTF. In nucleotides, the CDR3 is TGTGCCAGCAGCGGGTTCCAGGGAGACTATGGCTACACCTTC.